This TCR beta chain was sequenced during a study of blood T cell repertoires in COVID-19. In the original analysis: For nucleated cells, counts were estimated from reference gene primer amplification. The data were produced by immunoSEQ multiplex PCR, yet TCRdb's version contains in-frame clones alone and is incomplete. V and J calls and clone size come straight from that table; D and trimming were deduced from the DNA. The sample has a few hundred thousand clones; 65% to 90% are singletons. V dropped 6 bases and J dropped 2 bases, with 16 bases sitting between them. CDR3 length equals 15 residues. Germline CDR1 and CDR2: MNHEY and SMNVEV (reference sequence).

Source material: peripheral blood. This chain uses TRBV27 with TRBJ1-1, with a possible D match to TRBD1 (6 bases). The sequence was obtained from a human donor in a cohort sampled during active COVID-19. The DNA for the CDR3 is TGTGCCAGCAGCTGGGGGCAGGGCCTTAACACTGAAGCTTTCTTT. It codes for CASSWGQGLNTEAFF.